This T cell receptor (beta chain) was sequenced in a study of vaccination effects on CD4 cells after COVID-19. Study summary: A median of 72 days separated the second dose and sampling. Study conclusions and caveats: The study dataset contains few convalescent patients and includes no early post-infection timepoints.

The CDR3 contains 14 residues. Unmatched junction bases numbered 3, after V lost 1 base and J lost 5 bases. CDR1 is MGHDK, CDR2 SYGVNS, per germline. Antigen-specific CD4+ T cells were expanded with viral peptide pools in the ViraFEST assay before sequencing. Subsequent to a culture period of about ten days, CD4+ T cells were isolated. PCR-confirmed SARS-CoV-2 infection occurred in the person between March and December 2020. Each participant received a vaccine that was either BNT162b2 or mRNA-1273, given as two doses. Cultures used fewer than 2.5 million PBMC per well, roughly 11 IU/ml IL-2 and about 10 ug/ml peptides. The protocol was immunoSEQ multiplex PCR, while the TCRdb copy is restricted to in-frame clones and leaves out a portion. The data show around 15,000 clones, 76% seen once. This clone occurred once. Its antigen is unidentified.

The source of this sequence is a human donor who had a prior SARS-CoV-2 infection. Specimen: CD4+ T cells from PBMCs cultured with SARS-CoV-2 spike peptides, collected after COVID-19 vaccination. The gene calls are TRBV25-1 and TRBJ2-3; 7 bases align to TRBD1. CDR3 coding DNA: TGTGCCAGCAGTGAATTTACAGGGGTAGATACGCAGTATTTT. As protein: CASSEFTGVDTQYF.